This T cell receptor (beta chain) appears in the sequencing data of a study of T cells in tumors after PD-1 blockade. Overall study: Prior checkpoint blockade, systemic immunosuppressant use, or anti-cancer therapy within 4 weeks excluded patients. Each patient got pembrolizumab 200 mg every 3 weeks or cemiplimab 350 mg every 2 weeks. Study observations and caveats: Some novel exhausted tumor clones appeared in pre-treatment blood, suggesting peripheral recruitment.

Clones were sequenced by immunoSEQ multiplex PCR, and TCRdb holds only the in-frame ones, with some missing. The table includes some 47,000 clones, 75% to 80% detected once. Tumor or blood genomic DNA was sequenced, with inputs of about 616 ng to 6,004 ng. The CDR3 has 14 residues. Germline CDR1 and CDR2: LGHNT and FRNRAP. The V end was cut by 5 bases, the J end by 5 bases, with 15 bases between. A word on this clone: As yet, its antigen is unknown.

The sequence came from a human donor with basal cell carcinoma. The J gene is TRBJ2-5, the V gene TRBV12-5, with D possibly matching TRBD2 (5 bases). This material consisted of PBMCs, taken before anti-PD-1 treatment. The CDR3 here is CASGPGIDGETQYF. The CDR3 DNA reads as TGTGCTAGTGGTCCCGGGATTGACGGGGAGACCCAGTACTTC. Variable domain in full (rest from reference TRBV12-5 and TRBJ2-5): DARVTQTPRHKVTEMGQEVTMRCQPILGHNTVFWYRQTMMQGLELLAYFRNRAPLDDSGMPKDRFSAEMPDATLATLKIQPSEPRDSAVYFCASGPGIDGETQYFGPGTRLLVL.